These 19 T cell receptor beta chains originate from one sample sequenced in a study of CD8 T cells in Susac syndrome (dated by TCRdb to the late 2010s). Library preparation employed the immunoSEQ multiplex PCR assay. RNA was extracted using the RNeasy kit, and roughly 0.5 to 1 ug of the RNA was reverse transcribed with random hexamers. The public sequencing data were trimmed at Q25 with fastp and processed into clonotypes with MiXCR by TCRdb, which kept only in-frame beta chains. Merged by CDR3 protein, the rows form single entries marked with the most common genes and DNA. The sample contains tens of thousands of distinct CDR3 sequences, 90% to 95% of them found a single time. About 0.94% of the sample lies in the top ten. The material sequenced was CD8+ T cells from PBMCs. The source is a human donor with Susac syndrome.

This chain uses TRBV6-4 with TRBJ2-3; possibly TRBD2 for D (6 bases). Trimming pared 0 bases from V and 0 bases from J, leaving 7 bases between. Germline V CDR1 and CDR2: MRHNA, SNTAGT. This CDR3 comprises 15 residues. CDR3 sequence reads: CASSDSAGSTDTQYF. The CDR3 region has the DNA TGTGCCAGCAGTGACTCGGCGGGGAGCACAGATACGCAGTATTTT.

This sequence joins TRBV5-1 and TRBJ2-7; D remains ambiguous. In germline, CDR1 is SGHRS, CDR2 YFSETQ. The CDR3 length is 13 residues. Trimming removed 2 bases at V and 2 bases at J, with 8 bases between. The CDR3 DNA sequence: TGCGCCAGCAGCTTCGACACTACCTACGAGCAGTACTTC. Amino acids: CASSFDTTYEQYF.

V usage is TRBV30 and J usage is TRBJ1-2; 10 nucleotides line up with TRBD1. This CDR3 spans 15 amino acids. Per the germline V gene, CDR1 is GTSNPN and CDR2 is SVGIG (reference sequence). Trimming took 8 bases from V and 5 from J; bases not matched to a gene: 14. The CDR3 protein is CAAQGQGTSGYGYTF. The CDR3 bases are TGTGCCGCTCAGGGACAGGGGACTAGCGGATATGGCTACACCTTC.

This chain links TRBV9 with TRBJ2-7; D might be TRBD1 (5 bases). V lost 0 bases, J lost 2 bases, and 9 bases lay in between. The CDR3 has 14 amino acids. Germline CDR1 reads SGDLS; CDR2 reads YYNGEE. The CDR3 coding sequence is TGTGCCAGCAGCGTAGCGGCAGGGACCTACGAGCAGTACTTC. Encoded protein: CASSVAAGTYEQYF.

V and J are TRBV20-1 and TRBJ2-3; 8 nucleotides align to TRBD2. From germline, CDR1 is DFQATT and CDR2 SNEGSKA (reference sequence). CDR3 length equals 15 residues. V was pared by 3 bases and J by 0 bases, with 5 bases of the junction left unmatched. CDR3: CSASWASGSTDTQYF. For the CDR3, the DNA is TGCAGTGCTAGCTGGGCTAGCGGGAGCACAGATACGCAGTATTTT.

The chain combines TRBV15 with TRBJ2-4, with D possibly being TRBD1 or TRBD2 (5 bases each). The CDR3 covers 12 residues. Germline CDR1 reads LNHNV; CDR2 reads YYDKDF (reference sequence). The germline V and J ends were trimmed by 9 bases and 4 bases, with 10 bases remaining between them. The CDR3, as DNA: TGTGCCACTTCCGAGGGGAAAAACATTCAGTACTTC. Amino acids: CATSEGKNIQYF.

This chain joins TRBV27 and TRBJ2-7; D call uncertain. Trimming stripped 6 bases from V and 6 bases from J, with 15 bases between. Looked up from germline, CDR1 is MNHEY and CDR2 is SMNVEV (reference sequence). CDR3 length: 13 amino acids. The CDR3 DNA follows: TGTGCCAGCAGACCTCGAGGAGAGCGCGAGCAGTACTTC. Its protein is CASRPRGEREQYF.

The chain's CDR3 is CASSLAGQVLAGYNEQFF. For the CDR3, the DNA is TGTGCCAGCAGCTTAGCGGGACAGGTATTAGCGGGCTACAATGAGCAGTTCTTC. The chain combines TRBV7-8 with TRBJ2-1; the D gene is possibly TRBD1 (8 bases). CDR3 length equals 18 residues. V was trimmed by 0 bases and J by 3 bases, leaving 18 bases between them. Germline loops: CDR1 SGHVS, CDR2 FQNEAQ.

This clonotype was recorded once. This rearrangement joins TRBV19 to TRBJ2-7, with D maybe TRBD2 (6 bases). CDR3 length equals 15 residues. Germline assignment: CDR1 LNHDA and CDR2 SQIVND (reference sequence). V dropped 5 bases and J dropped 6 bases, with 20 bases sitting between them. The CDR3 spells CASSPRDSSTSEQYF. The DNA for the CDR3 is TGTGCCAGTAGTCCCCGGGACTCCTCTACAAGCGAGCAGTACTTC.

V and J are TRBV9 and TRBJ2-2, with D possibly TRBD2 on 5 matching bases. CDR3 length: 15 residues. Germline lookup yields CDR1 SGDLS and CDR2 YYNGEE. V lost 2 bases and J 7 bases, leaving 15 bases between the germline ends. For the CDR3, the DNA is TGTGCCAGCAGCGTGGGCCAGGCCGAGGGCGGGGAGCTGTTTTTT. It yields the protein CASSVGQAEGGELFF.

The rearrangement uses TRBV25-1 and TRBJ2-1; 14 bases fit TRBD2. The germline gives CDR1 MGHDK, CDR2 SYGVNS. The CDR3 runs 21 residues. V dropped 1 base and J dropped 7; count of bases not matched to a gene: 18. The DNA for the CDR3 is TGTGCCAGCAGTGAATTTGGTATCGGACTAGCGGGGGGTATTGCATTGAATGAGCAGTTCTTC. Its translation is CASSEFGIGLAGGIALNEQFF.

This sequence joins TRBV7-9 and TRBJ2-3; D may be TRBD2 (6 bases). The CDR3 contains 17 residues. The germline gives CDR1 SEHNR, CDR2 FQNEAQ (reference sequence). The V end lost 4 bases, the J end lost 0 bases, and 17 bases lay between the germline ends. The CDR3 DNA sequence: TGTGCCAGCAGCTCATCGTTTAGCGGTACTAGCACAGATACGCAGTATTTT. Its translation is CASSSSFSGTSTDTQYF.

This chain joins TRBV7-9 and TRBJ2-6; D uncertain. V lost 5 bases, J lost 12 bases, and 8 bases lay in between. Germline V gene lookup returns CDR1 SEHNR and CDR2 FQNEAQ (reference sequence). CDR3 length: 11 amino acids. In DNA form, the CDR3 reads TGTGCCAGCAGCCATGCAGCCGTCCTGACTTTC. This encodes CASSHAAVLTF.

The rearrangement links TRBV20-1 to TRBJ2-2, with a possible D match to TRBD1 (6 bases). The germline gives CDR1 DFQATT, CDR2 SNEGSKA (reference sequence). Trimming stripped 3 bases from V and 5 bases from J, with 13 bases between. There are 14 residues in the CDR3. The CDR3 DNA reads TGCAGTGCTAGGCAGGGGCAGGTAACCGGGGAGCTGTTTTTT. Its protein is CSARQGQVTGELFF.

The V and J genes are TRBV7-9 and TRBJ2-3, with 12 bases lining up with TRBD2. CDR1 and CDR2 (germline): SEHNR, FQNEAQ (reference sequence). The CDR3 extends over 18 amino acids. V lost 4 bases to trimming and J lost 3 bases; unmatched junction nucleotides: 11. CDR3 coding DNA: TGTGCCAGCAGCTCGACTAGCGGGAGTCGTCTGTTAACAGATACGCAGTATTTT. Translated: CASSSTSGSRLLTDTQYF.

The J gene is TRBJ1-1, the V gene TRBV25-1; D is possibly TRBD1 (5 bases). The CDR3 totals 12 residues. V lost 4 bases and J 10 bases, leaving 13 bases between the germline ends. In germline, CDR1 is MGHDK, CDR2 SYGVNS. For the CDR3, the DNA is TGTGCCAGCAGTGCCGGGGACCCTGGAGCTTTCTTT. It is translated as CASSAGDPGAFF.

The CDR3 DNA reads TGTGCCAGCAGCGAGGGAGCAGGGTGGAGCCGCGGCTACACCTTC. Protein product: CASSEGAGWSRGYTF. V gene TRBV5-6 combines with J gene TRBJ1-2, with D perhaps TRBD1 (5 bases). Germline lookup yields CDR1 SGHDT and CDR2 YYEEEE. The CDR3 length is 15 residues. Trimming cost V 4 bases and J 8 bases, with 21 bases left between them.

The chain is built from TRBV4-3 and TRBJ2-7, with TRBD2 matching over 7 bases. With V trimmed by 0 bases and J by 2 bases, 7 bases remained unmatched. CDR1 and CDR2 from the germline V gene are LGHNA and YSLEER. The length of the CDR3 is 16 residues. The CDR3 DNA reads TGCGCCAGCAGCCAAGATCCCACGGGAGGAACCTACGAGCAGTACTTC. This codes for CASSQDPTGGTYEQYF.

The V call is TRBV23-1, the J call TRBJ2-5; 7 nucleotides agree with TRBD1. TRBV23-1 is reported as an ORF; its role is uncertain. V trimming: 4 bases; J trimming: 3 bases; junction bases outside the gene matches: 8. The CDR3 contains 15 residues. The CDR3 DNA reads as TGCGCCAGCAGTCCGGCGGACAGGACAGAAGAGACCCAGTACTTC. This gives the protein CASSPADRTEETQYF.